This TCR beta chain originates from a study of neoadjuvant nivolumab and ipilimumab in lung cancer. Background on the study: Nivolumab 3 mg/kg was given days 1, 15 and 29, plus ipilimumab 1 mg/kg day 1 in combination. Study-level results: Higher pretherapy blood TCR richness went with higher resected-tumor richness. Resected tumors had greater TCR richness and clonality than uninvolved lung.

Trimming shortened V by 2 bases and J by 7 bases, and 9 bases separated the two germline ends. This CDR3 spans 13 amino acids. Per the germline V gene, CDR1 is MNHNS and CDR2 is SASEGT. Here immunoSEQ multiplex PCR was the method, and the copy in TCRdb shows in-frame clones only, minus some. The table records 20,000 or so clones, approximately 73% of them present only once. This clone has a handful of counts. Its antigen is still unknown. This TCR was recovered from an adult with non-small cell lung cancer. The specimen comprised tumor tissue, sampled after neoadjuvant nivolumab, alone or with ipilimumab, at or shortly before surgery. The chain links TRBV6-1 to TRBJ1-5, with a tentative D call TRBD1 (6 bases). CDR3 coding DNA: TGTGCCAGCAGTGAAACAGGGTACCAGCCCCAGCATTTT. This encodes CASSETGYQPQHF.